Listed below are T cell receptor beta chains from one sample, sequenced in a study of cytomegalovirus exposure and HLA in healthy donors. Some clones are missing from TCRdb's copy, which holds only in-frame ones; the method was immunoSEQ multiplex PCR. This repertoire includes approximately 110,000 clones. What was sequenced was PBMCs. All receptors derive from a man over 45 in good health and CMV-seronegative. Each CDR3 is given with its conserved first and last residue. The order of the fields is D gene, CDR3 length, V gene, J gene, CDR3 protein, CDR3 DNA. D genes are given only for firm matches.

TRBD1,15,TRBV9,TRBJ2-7,CASSRQGTNSYEQYF,TGTGCCAGCAGCCGACAGGGGACCAACTCCTACGAGCAGTACTTC
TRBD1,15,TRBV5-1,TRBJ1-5,CASSLGQGDGQPQHF,TGCGCCAGCAGCTTGGGGCAGGGGGACGGCCAGCCCCAGCATTTT
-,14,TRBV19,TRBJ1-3,CASSPGLSGNTIYF,TGTGCCAGTAGCCCAGGGCTCTCTGGAAACACCATATATTTT
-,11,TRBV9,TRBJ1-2,CASNRGYGYTF,TGTGCCAGCAATCGAGGCTATGGCTACACCTTC
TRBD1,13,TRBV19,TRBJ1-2,CASSSDRGYGYTF,TGTGCCAGTAGTAGCGACAGGGGGTATGGCTACACCTTC
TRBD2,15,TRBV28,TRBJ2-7,CASLTGGTGGYEQYF,TGTGCCAGCCTTACGGGGGGGACCGGAGGCTACGAGCAGTACTTC
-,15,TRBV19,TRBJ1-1,CASSIDGGGDTEAFF,TGTGCCAGTAGTATAGATGGAGGCGGGGACACTGAAGCTTTCTTT
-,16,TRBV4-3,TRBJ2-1,CASSHVQGRGEYEQFF,TGCGCCAGCAGCCACGTACAGGGGCGCGGGGAATATGAGCAGTTCTTC
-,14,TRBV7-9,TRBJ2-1,CASSLVESYNEQFF,TGTGCCAGCAGCTTAGTCGAGAGTTACAATGAGCAGTTCTTC
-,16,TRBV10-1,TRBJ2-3,CASSESWTRDTDTQYF,TGCGCCAGCAGTGAGTCCTGGACCCGGGACACAGATACGCAGTATTTT
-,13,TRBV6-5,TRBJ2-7,CASSIYRESEQYF,TGTGCCAGCAGCATCTACAGGGAGAGCGAGCAGTACTTC
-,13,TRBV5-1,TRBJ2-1,CASSSLTENEQFF,TGCGCCAGCAGCTCCTTGACAGAGAATGAGCAGTTCTTC
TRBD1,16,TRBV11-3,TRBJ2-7,CASSGPGQGSSYEQYF,TGTGCCAGCAGCGGTCCGGGACAGGGATCTTCCTACGAGCAGTACTTC
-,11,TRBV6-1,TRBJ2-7,CASSAYYEQYF,TGTGCCAGCAGTGCGTACTACGAGCAGTACTTC
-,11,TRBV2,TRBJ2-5,CATIAMETQYF,TGTGCCACTATCGCGATGGAGACCCAGTACTTC
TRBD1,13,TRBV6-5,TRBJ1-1,CASSWTGNTEAFF,TGTGCCAGCAGCTGGACAGGTAACACTGAAGCTTTCTTT
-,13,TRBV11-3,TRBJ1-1,CASSYTENTEAFF,TGTGCCAGCAGCTATACAGAGAACACTGAAGCTTTCTTT
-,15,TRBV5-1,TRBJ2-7,CASSLNPGGGDEQYF,TGCGCCAGCAGCTTGAATCCGGGAGGGGGCGACGAGCAGTACTTC
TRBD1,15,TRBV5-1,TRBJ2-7,CASSWGQGVTYEQYF,TGCGCCAGCAGCTGGGGACAGGGGGTGACCTACGAGCAGTACTTC
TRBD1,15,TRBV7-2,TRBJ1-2,CASSLGQGVAYGYTF,TGTGCCAGCAGCTTAGGTCAGGGGGTGGCCTATGGCTACACCTTC